The 28 T cell receptor beta chains below come from one sample, sequenced in a study of blood T cell repertoires in COVID-19. Profiling relied on immunoSEQ multiplex PCR, and the TCRdb table lists in-frame clones only, not all of them. The sample shows some 49,000 clones, 65% to 90% of them seen only once. The sequenced sample was peripheral blood. These TCRs come from a woman older than 75 with COVID-19, enrolled during active disease.

V gene TRBV16 combines with J gene TRBJ2-2; the match to TRBD1 covers 7 bases. Germline lookup yields CDR1 KGHSY and CDR2 FQNENV. V shed 4 bases, J shed 12 bases, and the junction held 11 bases outside the gene matches. CDR3 length: 14 residues. In nucleotides, the CDR3 is TGTGCCAGCAGCCCGGGACAGCTCCTGGGGAAGCTGTTTTTT. Translating it yields CASSPGQLLGKLFF.

This chain connects TRBV18 to TRBJ2-4, with a possible D match to TRBD2 (6 bases). Germline V lookup: CDR1 KGHSH, CDR2 LQKENI. The CDR3 covers 15 residues. V gave up 3 bases and J gave up 1 base, with 10 bases separating them. This chain's CDR3 is CASSPGGTAKNIQYF. CDR3 nucleotides: TGTGCCAGCTCACCGGGGGGAACGGCCAAAAACATTCAGTACTTC.

J is TRBJ2-1 and V is TRBV11-2; possible D gene TRBD2, 6 bases. Germline CDR1 is SGHAT and CDR2 is FQNNGV. Trimming left V 1 base short and J 4 bases short, with 20 bases between. This CDR3 region has 18 residues. Written as DNA, the CDR3 is TGTGCCAGCAGCTTAGGTCTCTTCGGAGGGGTGGGGTACAATGAGCAGTTCTTC. This codes for CASSLGLFGGVGYNEQFF.

The chain uses TRBV18 and TRBJ2-3; D possibly corresponds to TRBD1 (5 bases). The CDR3 covers 19 residues. Germline CDR1 is KGHSH and CDR2 is LQKENI. V lost 6 bases, J lost 0 bases, and 25 bases lay in between. The CDR3 region has the DNA TGTGCCAGCTCTCCCCGAGAAACATGGACGGACACTAGCACAGATACGCAGTATTTT. Residues: CASSPRETWTDTSTDTQYF.

The chain joins TRBV15 to TRBJ2-3; D gene unclear. Germline CDR1 reads LNHNV; CDR2 reads YYDKDF (reference sequence). The CDR3 spans 15 residues. V was shortened by 1 base and J by 0 bases, with 8 bases between the two germline ends. CDR3 region: CATSRAPGSTDTQYF. The CDR3 nucleotides are TGTGCCACCAGCAGAGCGCCGGGTAGCACAGATACGCAGTATTTT.

This rearrangement joins TRBV11-2 to TRBJ2-3, with D perhaps matching TRBD1 (6 bases). Deletions cut 1 base from V and 3 bases from J, with 11 bases between. The CDR3 runs to 15 residues. Germline loops: CDR1 SGHAT, CDR2 FQNNGV. This chain's CDR3 is CASSLGGTGTDTQYF. For the CDR3, the DNA is TGTGCCAGCAGCTTAGGAGGAACAGGGACAGATACGCAGTATTTT.

The chain recombines TRBV6-1 with TRBJ2-1, with 7 bases fitting TRBD2. V lost 4 bases, J lost 1 base, and 10 bases stayed unmatched. CDR1 is MNHNS and CDR2 is SASEGT in the germline V gene. The CDR3 length is 17 residues. CDR3 sequence: CASSAPAGALSYNEQFF. Written as DNA, the CDR3 is TGTGCCAGCAGTGCCCCGGCGGGAGCATTGTCCTACAATGAGCAGTTCTTC.

The chain carries TRBV12-3 or TRBV12-4 and TRBJ1-1, with 8 positions matching TRBD1. V shed 5 bases, J shed 5 bases, and the junction held 4 bases outside the gene matches. The CDR3 covers 13 residues. DNA of the CDR3: TGTGCCAGCAGTAAGACAGGGGTTACTGAAGCTTTCTTT. It specifies CASSKTGVTEAFF.

CDR3 in amino acids: CASSAGGGGETQYF. The CDR3 coding sequence is TGTGCCAGCAGCGCGGGGGGCGGGGGGGAGACCCAGTACTTC. V is TRBV9 and J is TRBJ2-5, with TRBD2 matching 8 bases. J gave up 5 bases and V 3 bases, and 6 bases lay outside the gene matches. From germline, CDR1 is SGDLS and CDR2 YYNGEE. The CDR3 has 14 amino acids.

The V call is TRBV5-4, the J call TRBJ1-6; D gene ambiguous. This CDR3 contains 13 residues. The germline gives CDR1 SGHNT, CDR2 YYREEE (reference sequence). V lost 4 bases, J lost 7 bases, and 9 bases lay in between. In nucleotides, the CDR3 is TGTGCCAGCAGCCCGGGAGCCAATTCACCCCTCCACTTT. Protein product: CASSPGANSPLHF.

This clone was found a few times. The chain is built from TRBV7-9 and TRBJ1-1; D gene ambiguous. From germline, CDR1 is SEHNR and CDR2 FQNEAQ (reference sequence). The germline V and J ends were trimmed by 5 bases and 1 base, with 11 bases remaining between them. This CDR3 comprises 14 residues. In DNA form, the CDR3 reads TGTGCCAGCAGCCCCAGGCTTCGGAACACTGAAGCTTTCTTT. Protein: CASSPRLRNTEAFF.

The chain has TRBV7-2 and TRBJ1-1, with D perhaps TRBD1 (5 bases). The germline V gene encodes CDR1 SGHTA and CDR2 FQGNSA. Trimming took off 5 bases at V and 1 base at J, with 11 bases between the two ends. This CDR3 region has 14 residues. The CDR3 loop is CASSLGQANTEAFF. Written as DNA, the CDR3 is TGTGCCAGCAGCCTCGGACAAGCGAACACTGAAGCTTTCTTT.

The chain has TRBV19 and TRBJ2-3, with 12 bases lining up with TRBD2. V was pared by 10 bases and J by 3 bases, with 5 bases of the junction left unmatched. Looked up from germline, CDR1 is LNHDA and CDR2 is SQIVND (reference sequence). This CDR3 comprises 14 residues. The CDR3 bases are TGTGCCACCACGACTAGCGGGAGTACAGATACGCAGTATTTT. It is translated as CATTTSGSTDTQYF.

This CDR3 reads CASSQEELAGGLGNNEQFF. The CDR3 coding sequence is TGTGCCAGCAGCCAAGAAGAACTAGCGGGAGGGCTCGGCAACAATGAGCAGTTCTTC. The chain employs TRBV4-2 and TRBJ2-1; 13 bases align to TRBD2. The germline V gene encodes CDR1 LGHNA and CDR2 YNFKEQ. CDR3 length: 19 residues. The J segment lost 5 bases and the V segment lost 0 bases, leaving 10 bases of the junction unmatched.

The V gene is TRBV7-2, the J gene TRBJ1-5, with a weak D call TRBD1 (6 bases). The germline gives CDR1 SGHTA, CDR2 FQGNSA. Trimming removed 4 bases from V and 2 bases from J, with 12 bases in between. CDR3 length: 15 residues. CDR3 bases: TGTGCCAGCAGCTATAGTCGACAGGGCAATCAGCCCCAGCATTTT. It translates to CASSYSRQGNQPQHF.

The CDR3 region has the DNA TGCGCCAGCTCCTGGACAGCCAGCCCACAAGAGACCCAGTACTTC. Translating gives CASSWTASPQETQYF. The chain links TRBV5-1 to TRBJ2-5; D is perhaps TRBD1 (6 bases). Trimming left V 7 bases short and J 2 bases short, with 18 bases between. Germline-derived CDR1 and CDR2 are SGHRS and YFSETQ. The CDR3 is 15 amino acids.

The rearrangement links TRBV28 to TRBJ2-3; 10 nucleotides align to TRBD1. The J segment lost 7 bases and the V segment lost 3 bases, leaving 7 bases of the junction unmatched. The length of the CDR3 is 15 residues. Germline V gene lookup returns CDR1 MDHEN and CDR2 SYDVKM. CDR3 amino acids: CASSFRQGARNTQYF. CDR3 coding DNA: TGTGCCAGCAGTTTCCGACAGGGGGCCCGGAATACGCAGTATTTT.

This clone has only a few counts. The chain employs TRBV7-9 and TRBJ2-7, with TRBD2 matching 7 bases. Germline-derived CDR1 and CDR2 are SEHNR and FQNEAQ (reference sequence). CDR3 length: 16 amino acids. With V trimmed by 5 bases and J by 2 bases, 12 bases remained unmatched. CDR3 residues: CASSGEGRALTYEQYF. The CDR3 coding sequence is TGTGCCAGCAGCGGGGAGGGTCGGGCCCTCACCTACGAGCAGTACTTC.

The rearrangement links TRBV5-6 to TRBJ1-4; D call uncertain. The CDR3 runs 13 residues. Trimming removed 3 bases at V and 6 bases at J, with 9 bases between. CDR1 and CDR2 (germline): SGHDT, YYEEEE. The CDR3 coding sequence is TGTGCCAGCAGCTCCCGGGGAGATGAAAAACTGTTTTTT. Translation gives CASSSRGDEKLFF.

The genes are TRBV27 and TRBJ1-5; D is unresolved. The V gene lost 4 bases and the J gene lost 2 bases, with 15 bases spanning the gap. The CDR3 has 16 amino acids. Germline loops: CDR1 MNHEY, CDR2 SMNVEV (reference sequence). The CDR3 nucleotides read TGTGCCAGCAGTTCGAGACTCGATTGGGGCAATCAGCCCCAGCATTTT. This sequence encodes CASSSRLDWGNQPQHF.

The rearrangement uses TRBV29-1 and TRBJ1-2; D perhaps matches TRBD1 (5 bases). The CDR3 has 13 residues. With 2 bases removed from V and 8 bases from J, the gap between germline ends came to 15 bases. From germline, CDR1 is SQVTM and CDR2 ANQGSEA. CDR3 DNA sequence: TGCAGCGTTGAACGGCAGGGTGTCTTAGGCTACACCTTC. Amino acid sequence: CSVERQGVLGYTF.

This chain uses TRBV6-1 with TRBJ1-6, with 9 bases identical to TRBD1. Unmatched junction bases numbered 7, after V lost 4 bases and J lost 6 bases. Germline values: CDR1 MNHNS, CDR2 SASEGT. The CDR3 loop spans 16 amino acids. CDR3 coding DNA: TGTGCCAGCAGTGCGTCCGGACAGGGGATTAATTCACCCCTCCACTTT. This codes for CASSASGQGINSPLHF.

CDR3 residues: CASSHWTSATYNEQFF. The CDR3 region has the DNA TGTGCCAGCAGCCACTGGACTAGCGCGACATACAATGAGCAGTTCTTC. J is TRBJ2-1 and V is TRBV14; 9 bases map to TRBD2. Germline CDR1 is SGHDN and CDR2 is FVKESK. The CDR3 consists of 16 residues. V lost 3 bases, J lost 4 bases, and 7 bases stayed unmatched.

This sequence joins TRBV13 and TRBJ2-1; unclear D gene. Germline V gene data show CDR1 as PRHDT and CDR2 as FYEKMQ (reference sequence). The CDR3 is made up of 12 amino acids. V was clipped by 1 base and J by 8 bases, with 6 bases between them. CDR3 nucleotide sequence: TGTGCCAGCAGCTTAGTTGGGCATGAGCAGTTCTTC. Translating gives CASSLVGHEQFF.

The rearrangement joins TRBV7-9 to TRBJ2-3; 9 bases agree with TRBD2. The trim removed 0 bases at V and 5 bases at J, leaving 9 bases unmatched. Germline V gene sequence: CDR1 SEHNR, CDR2 FQNEAQ (reference sequence). This CDR3 contains 17 residues. CDR3 sequence (DNA): TGTGCCAGCAGCTTAGCCTTAGCGGGAGCTAGGGTAGATACGCAGTATTTT. Translation gives CASSLALAGARVDTQYF.

J is TRBJ2-1 and V is TRBV5-4; D uncertain. This CDR3 has 11 amino acids. CDR1 SGHNT and CDR2 YYREEE come from the germline V gene (reference sequence). Trimming took off 5 bases at V and 5 bases at J, with 5 bases between the two ends. The CDR3 region has the DNA TGTGCCAGCAGACTCCACAATGAGCAGTTCTTC. Amino acids: CASRLHNEQFF. The complete variable domain, with remaining parts taken from reference TRBV5-4 and TRBJ2-1, reads ETGVTQSPTHLIKTRGQQVTLRCSSQSGHNTVSWYQQALGQGPQFIFQYYREEENGRGNFPPRFSGLQFPNYSSELNVNALELDDSALYLCASRLHNEQFFGPGTRLTVL.

This chain connects TRBV4-1 to TRBJ2-1; possible D gene TRBD2, 7 bases. The length of the CDR3 is 16 residues. CDR1 is MGHRA, CDR2 YSYEKL, per germline. Between the trimmed V and J ends, which lost 4 bases and 3 bases, there was a span of 16 bases. CDR3 in amino acids: CASSRRGGTNYNEQFF. CDR3 in DNA: TGCGCCAGCAGCCGTAGGGGGGGGACTAACTACAATGAGCAGTTCTTC.

This chain connects TRBV5-6 to TRBJ2-7; tentative D call: TRBD1 (6 bases). V was cut by 1 base and J by 0 bases, with 11 bases left in between. The V gene's germline CDR1 is SGHDT and CDR2 YYEEEE. CDR3 length: 15 amino acids. The DNA for the CDR3 is TGTGCCAGCAGCTTGCTGGGACAACTCTCCTACGAGCAGTACTTC. Its protein product is CASSLLGQLSYEQYF. Looking up the rest from reference TRBV5-6 and TRBJ2-7 gives the full variable domain: DAGVTQSPTHLIKTRGQQVTLRCSPKSGHDTVSWYQQALGQGPQFIFQYYEEEERQRGNFPDRFSGHQFPNYSSELNVNALLLGDSALYLCASSLLGQLSYEQYFGPGTRLTVT.